This T cell receptor beta chain was identified in a study of blood T cell repertoires in COVID-19. Study details: The United States, Italy and Spain provided the acute and convalescent COVID-19 samples.

The table came from immunoSEQ multiplex PCR; TCRdb's copy has only in-frame clones and leaves some out. The data show about 120,000 clones, about 87% seen once. Germline-derived CDR1 and CDR2 are SNHLY and FYNNEI. Trimming at V came to 11 bases and at J to 3 bases, leaving 7 bases not matched to a gene. CDR3 length equals 13 residues. This chain connects TRBV2 to TRBJ1-2; 9 bases are a match to TRBD1. The sample was peripheral blood. This TCR was recovered from a woman aged 65 to 85 with acute or convalescent COVID-19. Written as DNA, the CDR3 is TGTGCCTGGGGCAGGGACAGGGACTATGGCTACACCTTC. This codes for CAWGRDRDYGYTF. Full variable domain (remainder filled in from reference TRBV2 and TRBJ1-2): EPEVTQTPSHQVTQMGQEVILRCVPISNHLYFYWYRQILGQKVEFLVSFYNNEISEKSEIFDDQFSVERPDGSNFTLKIRSTKLEDSAMYFCAWGRDRDYGYTFGSGTRLTVV.